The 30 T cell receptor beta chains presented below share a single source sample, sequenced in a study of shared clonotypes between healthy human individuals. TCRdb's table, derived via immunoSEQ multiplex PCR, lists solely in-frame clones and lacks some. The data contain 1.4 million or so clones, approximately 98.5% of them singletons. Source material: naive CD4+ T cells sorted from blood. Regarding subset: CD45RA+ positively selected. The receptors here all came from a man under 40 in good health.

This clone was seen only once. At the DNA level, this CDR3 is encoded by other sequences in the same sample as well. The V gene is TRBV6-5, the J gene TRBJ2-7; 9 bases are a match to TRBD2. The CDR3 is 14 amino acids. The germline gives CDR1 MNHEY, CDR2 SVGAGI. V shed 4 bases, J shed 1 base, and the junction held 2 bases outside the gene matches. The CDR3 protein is CASSLAGVSYEQYF. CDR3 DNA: TGTGCCAGCAGTTTAGCGGGAGTTTCCTACGAGCAGTACTTC.

In DNA, the CDR3 is TGTGCCAGCATGTCCAACACAGATACGCAGTATTTT. Translation gives CASMSNTDTQYF. The V and J genes are TRBV28 and TRBJ2-3; no reliable D call. Trimming shortened V by 7 bases and J by 2 bases, and 7 bases separated the two germline ends. Germline CDR1 reads MDHEN; CDR2 reads SYDVKM. The CDR3 spans 12 residues. Together with reference TRBV28 and TRBJ2-3, the CDR3 gives the full variable domain: DVKVTQSSRYLVKRTGEKVFLECVQDMDHENMFWYRQDPGLGLRLIYFSYDVKMKEKGDIPEGYSVSREKKERFSLILESASTNQTSMYLCASMSNTDTQYFGPGTRLTVL.

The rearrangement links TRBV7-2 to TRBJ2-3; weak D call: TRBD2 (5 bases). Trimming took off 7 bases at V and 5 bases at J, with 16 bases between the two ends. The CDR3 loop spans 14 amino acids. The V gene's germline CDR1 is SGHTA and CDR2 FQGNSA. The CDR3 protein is CASTSTGSGDTQYF. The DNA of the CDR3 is TGTGCCAGCACCTCCACGGGGTCGGGAGATACGCAGTATTTT.

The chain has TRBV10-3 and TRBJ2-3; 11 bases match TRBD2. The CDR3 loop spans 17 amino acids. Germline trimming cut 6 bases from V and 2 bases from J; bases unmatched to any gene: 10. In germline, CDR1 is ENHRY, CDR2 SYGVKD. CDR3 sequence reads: CAISRAGLAGHTDTQYF. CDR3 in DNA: TGTGCCATCAGCAGAGCAGGACTAGCGGGCCACACAGATACGCAGTATTTT.

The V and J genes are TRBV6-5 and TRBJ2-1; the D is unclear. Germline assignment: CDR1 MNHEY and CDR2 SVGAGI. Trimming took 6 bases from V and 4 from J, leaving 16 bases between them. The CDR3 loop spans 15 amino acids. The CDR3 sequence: CASSTRPEVYNEQFF. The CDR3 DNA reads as TGTGCCAGCAGCACCCGACCTGAAGTTTACAATGAGCAGTTCTTC.

The CDR3 DNA is TGTGCCAGCAGCCAAGAAACTAGCGGGTGGGGAGATACGCAGTATTTT. Protein sequence: CASSQETSGWGDTQYF. The chain joins TRBV4-2 to TRBJ2-3; 9 bases are shared with TRBD2. V trimming: 0 bases; J trimming: 5 bases; junction bases outside the gene matches: 6. Germline CDR1 reads LGHNA; CDR2 reads YNFKEQ. The CDR3 spans 16 residues.

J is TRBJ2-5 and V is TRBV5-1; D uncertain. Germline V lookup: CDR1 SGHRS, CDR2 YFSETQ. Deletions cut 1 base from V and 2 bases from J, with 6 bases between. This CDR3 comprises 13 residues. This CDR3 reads CASSLFGQETQYF. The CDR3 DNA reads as TGCGCCAGCAGCTTGTTTGGACAAGAGACCCAGTACTTC.

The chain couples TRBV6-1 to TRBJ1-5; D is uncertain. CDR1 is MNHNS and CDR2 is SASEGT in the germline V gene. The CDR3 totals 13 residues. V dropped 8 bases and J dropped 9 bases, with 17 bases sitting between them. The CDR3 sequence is CASAGRSELPQHF. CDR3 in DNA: TGTGCCAGCGCCGGGAGGTCTGAATTGCCCCAGCATTTT.

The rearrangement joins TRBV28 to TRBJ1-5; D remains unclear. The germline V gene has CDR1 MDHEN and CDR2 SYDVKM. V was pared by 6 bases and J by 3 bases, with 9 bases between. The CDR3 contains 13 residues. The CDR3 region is CASRGLHNQPQHF. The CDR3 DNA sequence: TGTGCCAGCAGGGGGTTACACAATCAGCCCCAGCATTTT.

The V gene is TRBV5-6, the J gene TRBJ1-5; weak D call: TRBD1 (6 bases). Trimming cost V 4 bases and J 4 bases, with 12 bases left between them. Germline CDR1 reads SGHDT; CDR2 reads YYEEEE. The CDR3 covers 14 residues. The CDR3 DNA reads TGTGCCAGCAGCGGGAAGGACAGAAATCAGCCCCAGCATTTT. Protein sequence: CASSGKDRNQPQHF.

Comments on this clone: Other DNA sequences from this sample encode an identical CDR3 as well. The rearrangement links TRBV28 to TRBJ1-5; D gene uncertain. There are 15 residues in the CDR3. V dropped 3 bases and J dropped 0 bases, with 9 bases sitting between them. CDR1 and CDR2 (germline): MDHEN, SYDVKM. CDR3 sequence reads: CASSFAGNSNQPQHF. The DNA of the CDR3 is TGTGCCAGCAGTTTTGCCGGAAATAGCAATCAGCCCCAGCATTTT.

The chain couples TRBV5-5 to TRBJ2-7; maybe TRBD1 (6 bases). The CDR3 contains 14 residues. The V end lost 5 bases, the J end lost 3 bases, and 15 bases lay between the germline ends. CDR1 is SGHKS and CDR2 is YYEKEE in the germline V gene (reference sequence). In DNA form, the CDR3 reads TGTGCCAGCAGGGGCGCCACAGGGAGCTACGAGCAGTACTTC. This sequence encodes CASRGATGSYEQYF.

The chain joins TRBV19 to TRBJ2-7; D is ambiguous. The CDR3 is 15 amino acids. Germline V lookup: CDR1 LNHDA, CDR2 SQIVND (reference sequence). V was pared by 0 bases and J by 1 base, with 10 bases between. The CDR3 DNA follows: TGTGCCAGTAGTATAGAAATAGGTTTTTCCTACGAGCAGTACTTC. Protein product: CASSIEIGFSYEQYF.

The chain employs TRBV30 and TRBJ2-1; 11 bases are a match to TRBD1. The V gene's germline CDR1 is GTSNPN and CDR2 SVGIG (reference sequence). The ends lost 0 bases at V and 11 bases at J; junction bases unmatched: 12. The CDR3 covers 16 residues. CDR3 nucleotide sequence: TGTGCCTGGAGTGTACCCGGCGGGACAGGGGGTAGTAAGCAGTTCTTC. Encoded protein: CAWSVPGGTGGSKQFF.

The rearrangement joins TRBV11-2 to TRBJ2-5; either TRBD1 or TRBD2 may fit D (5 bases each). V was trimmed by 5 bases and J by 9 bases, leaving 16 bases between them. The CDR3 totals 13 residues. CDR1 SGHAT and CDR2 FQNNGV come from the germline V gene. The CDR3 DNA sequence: TGTGCCAGCAGCCGGGACCGCCATTCGGCCCAGTACTTC. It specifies CASSRDRHSAQYF. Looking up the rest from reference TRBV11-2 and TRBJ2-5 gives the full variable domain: EAGVAQSPRYKIIEKRQSVAFWCNPISGHATLYWYQQILGQGPKLLIQFQNNGVVDDSQLPKDRFSAERLKGVDSTLKIQPAKLEDSAVYLCASSRDRHSAQYFGPGTRLLVL.

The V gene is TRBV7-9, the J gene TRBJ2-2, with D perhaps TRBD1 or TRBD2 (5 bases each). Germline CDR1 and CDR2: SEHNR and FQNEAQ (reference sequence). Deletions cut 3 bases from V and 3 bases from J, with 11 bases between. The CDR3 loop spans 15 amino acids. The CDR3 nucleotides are TGTGCCAGCAGCTTTTTAGGGGAGTACACCGGGGAGCTGTTTTTT. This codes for CASSFLGEYTGELFF.

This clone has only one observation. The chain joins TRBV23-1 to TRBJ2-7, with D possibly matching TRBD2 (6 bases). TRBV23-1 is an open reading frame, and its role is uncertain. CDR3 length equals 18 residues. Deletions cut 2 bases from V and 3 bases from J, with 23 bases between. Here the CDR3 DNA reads TGCGCCAGCAGTCAACCCCGCATCCCCCACCTGACTAGCTACGAGCAGTACTTC. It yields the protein CASSQPRIPHLTSYEQYF.

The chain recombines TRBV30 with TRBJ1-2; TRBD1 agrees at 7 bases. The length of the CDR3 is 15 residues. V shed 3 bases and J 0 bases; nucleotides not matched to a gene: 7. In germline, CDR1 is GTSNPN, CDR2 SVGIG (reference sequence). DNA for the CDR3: TGTGCCTGGAGGGGACAGTCGGGGGCTAACTATGGCTACACCTTC. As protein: CAWRGQSGANYGYTF.

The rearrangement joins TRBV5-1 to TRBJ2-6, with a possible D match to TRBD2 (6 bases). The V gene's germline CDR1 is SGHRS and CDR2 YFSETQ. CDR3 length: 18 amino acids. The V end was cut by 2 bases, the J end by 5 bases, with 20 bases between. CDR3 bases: TGCGCCAGCAGCTTAGTTCCGGGAGCCCTCGCTAGGGCCAACGTCCTGACTTTC. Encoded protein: CASSLVPGALARANVLTF. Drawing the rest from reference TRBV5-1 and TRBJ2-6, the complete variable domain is KAGVTQTPRYLIKTRGQQVTLSCSPISGHRSVSWYQQTPGQGLQFLFEYFSETQRNKGNFPGRFSGRQFSNSRSEMNVSTLELGDSALYLCASSLVPGALARANVLTFGAGSRLTVL.

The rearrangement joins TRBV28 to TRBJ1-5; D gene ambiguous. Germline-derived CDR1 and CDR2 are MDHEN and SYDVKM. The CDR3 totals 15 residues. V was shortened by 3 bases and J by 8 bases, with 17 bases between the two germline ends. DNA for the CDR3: TGTGCCAGCAGTTTGCCAGGCAACCCTATTGAGCCCCAGCATTTT. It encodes CASSLPGNPIEPQHF. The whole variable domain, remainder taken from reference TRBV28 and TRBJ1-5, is DVKVTQSSRYLVKRTGEKVFLECVQDMDHENMFWYRQDPGLGLRLIYFSYDVKMKEKGDIPEGYSVSREKKERFSLILESASTNQTSMYLCASSLPGNPIEPQHFGDGTRLSIL.

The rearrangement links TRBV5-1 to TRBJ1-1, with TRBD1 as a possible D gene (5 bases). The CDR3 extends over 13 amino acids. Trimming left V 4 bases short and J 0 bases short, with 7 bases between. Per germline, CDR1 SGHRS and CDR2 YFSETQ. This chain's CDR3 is CASSGGLNTEAFF. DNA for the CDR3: TGCGCCAGCAGCGGGGGTCTGAACACTGAAGCTTTCTTT.

The CDR3 sequence: CASSQRPGQGRNEQFF. The CDR3 nucleotides are TGTGCCAGCAGTCAGAGACCGGGACAGGGGCGCAATGAGCAGTTCTTC. The chain recombines TRBV7-6 with TRBJ2-1, with 10 bases lining up with TRBD1. Trimming at V came to 6 bases and at J to 6 bases, leaving 11 bases not matched to a gene. The length of the CDR3 is 16 residues. Germline V CDR1 and CDR2: SGHVS, FNYEAQ.

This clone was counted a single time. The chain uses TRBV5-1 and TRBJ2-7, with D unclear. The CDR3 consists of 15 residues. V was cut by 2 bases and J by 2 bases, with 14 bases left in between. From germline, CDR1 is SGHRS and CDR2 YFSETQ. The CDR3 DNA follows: TGCGCCAGCAGCTTTGGGTCTGGGGTTCCCTACGAGCAGTACTTC. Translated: CASSFGSGVPYEQYF.

In DNA form, the CDR3 reads TGTGCCAGCAGAAAACAGGGGGTGAACACTGAAGCTTTCTTT. Amino acids: CASRKQGVNTEAFF. This chain connects TRBV6-5 to TRBJ1-1; 8 bases align to TRBD1. The length of the CDR3 is 14 residues. V gave up 6 bases and J gave up 0 bases; unmatched junction bases: 3. Per the germline V gene, CDR1 is MNHEY and CDR2 is SVGAGI.

For the CDR3, the DNA is TGTGCCATCAGTGAGTCGACAGGCCCAGTTGGGAATGAGCAGTTCTTC. It specifies CAISESTGPVGNEQFF. This sequence joins TRBV10-3 and TRBJ2-1; possible D gene TRBD1, 6 bases. Germline assignment: CDR1 ENHRY and CDR2 SYGVKD. Trimming took 0 bases from V and 7 from J, leaving 16 bases between them. The CDR3 totals 16 residues.

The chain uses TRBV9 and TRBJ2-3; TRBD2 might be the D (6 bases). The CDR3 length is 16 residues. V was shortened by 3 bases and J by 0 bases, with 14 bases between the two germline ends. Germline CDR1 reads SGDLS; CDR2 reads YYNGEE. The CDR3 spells CASSAGDSRSTDTQYF. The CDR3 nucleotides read TGTGCCAGCAGCGCCGGGGACTCCCGTAGCACAGATACGCAGTATTTT.

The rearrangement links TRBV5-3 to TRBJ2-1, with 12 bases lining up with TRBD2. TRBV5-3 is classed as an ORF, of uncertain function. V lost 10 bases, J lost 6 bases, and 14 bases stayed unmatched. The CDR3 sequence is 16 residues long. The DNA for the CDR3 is TGTGCCTCCAGGGGAGAACTAGCGGGAGGTATCAATGAGCAGTTCTTC. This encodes CASRGELAGGINEQFF.

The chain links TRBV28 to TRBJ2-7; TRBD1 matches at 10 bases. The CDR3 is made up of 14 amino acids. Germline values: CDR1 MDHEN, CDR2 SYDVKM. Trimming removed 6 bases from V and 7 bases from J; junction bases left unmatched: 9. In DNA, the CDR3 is TGTGCCAGCAGCAGTCCCGGGACAGGGGAAGAGCAGTACTTC. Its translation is CASSSPGTGEEQYF.

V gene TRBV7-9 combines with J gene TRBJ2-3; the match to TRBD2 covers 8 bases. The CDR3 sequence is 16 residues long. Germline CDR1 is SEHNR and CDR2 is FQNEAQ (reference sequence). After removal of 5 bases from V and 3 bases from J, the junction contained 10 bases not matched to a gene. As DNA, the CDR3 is TGTGCCAGCAGCCCCCACGTAGCGGGAAAGACAGATACGCAGTATTTT. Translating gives CASSPHVAGKTDTQYF.

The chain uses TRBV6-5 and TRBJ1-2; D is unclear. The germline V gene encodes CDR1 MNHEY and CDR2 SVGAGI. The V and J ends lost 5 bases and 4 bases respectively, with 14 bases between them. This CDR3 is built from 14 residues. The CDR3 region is CASSHPGSFYGYTF. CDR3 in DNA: TGTGCCAGCAGTCATCCCGGGTCCTTCTATGGCTACACCTTC.